Listed below are T cell receptor beta chains from one sample, sequenced in a study of T cells in Graves' hyperthyroidism and ophthalmopathy. Each CDR3 protein gets one entry after TCRdb re-called the multiplex PCR reads with MiXCR. This sample has fewer than 350,000 distinct CDR3 sequences, with about an eighth found just once. The sample taken for sequencing was blood. Receptors originate from a middle-aged woman with Graves' hyperthyroidism. The CDR3 runs from the conserved cysteine through the conserved F or W. Fields, in order: D gene, clone size, V gene, J gene, CDR3 DNA, CDR3 protein. The D gene is left open where the match is weak. Clone size is not always given. Where it is, it says once, few, many or a class for expanded clones.

>TRBD2|NA|TRBV7-2|TRBJ2-1
TGTGCCAGCGCTGAGACTAGCAAGCAGTTCTTC
CASAETSKQFF
>NA|many|TRBV28|TRBJ2-5
TGTGCCAGCAGATCCCTCGGGGGGCGCGTGGAGACCCAGTACTTC
CASRSLGGRVETQYF
>TRBD1|many|TRBV13|TRBJ2-7
TGTGCCAGCAGCTCCCACCTTGGGACAGCCCGTACCTACGAGCAGTACTTC
CASSSHLGTARTYEQYF
>TRBD2|many|TRBV12-3/TRBV12-4|TRBJ2-3
TGTGCCAGCAGAGAAGGGACACGGGGTAGCGGGAGAAGAGCAGATACGCAGTATTTT
CASREGTRGSGRRADTQYF
>NA|few|TRBV18|TRBJ1-2
TGTGCCAGCTCAACGACGCAGAGCGACTATGGCTACACCTTC
CASSTTQSDYGYTF
>TRBD2|many|TRBV2|TRBJ2-2
TGTGCCAGCAAGGGACTAGCGGGCCCTACCGGGGAGCTGTTTTTT
CASKGLAGPTGELFF
>TRBD2|NA|TRBV30|TRBJ2-1
TGTGCCTGGAGTCTAGCGGGAGCTCCCTCCTACAATGAGCAGTTCTTC
CAWSLAGAPSYNEQFF
>NA|many|TRBV27|TRBJ2-1
TGTGCCAGCAGTTTACTGGCGGATCCGTACAATGAGCAGTTCTTC
CASSLLADPYNEQFF
>TRBD1|many|TRBV24-1|TRBJ2-1
TGTGCCACCAGTGATACCTCCGGGACAGTAAACAATGAGCAGTTCTTC
CATSDTSGTVNNEQFF
>NA|NA|TRBV2|TRBJ1-6
TGTGCCAGCCGGACAGCGACTAATTCACCCCTCCACTTT
CASRTATNSPLHF
>NA|NA|TRBV12-3/TRBV12-4|TRBJ2-6
TGTGCCAGCAGTTTTCGGGGTTCTGGGGCCAACGTCCTGACTTTC
CASSFRGSGANVLTF
>TRBD1|many|TRBV27|TRBJ2-1
TGTGCCAGCAGTTTACTATCCCCCGGACAGGGCTACAATGAGCAGTTCTTC
CASSLLSPGQGYNEQFF
>NA|NA|TRBV5-1|TRBJ2-2
TGCGCCAGCAGCTTGTTAGAGCCGGGAATAGGGGAGCTGTTTTTT
CASSLLEPGIGELFF
>NA|many|TRBV5-1|TRBJ2-3
TGCGCCAGCAGCTTCCAGCGAGGAGATACGCAGTATTTT
CASSFQRGDTQYF
>TRBD2|many|TRBV28|TRBJ2-5
TGTGCCAGCAGTATAGCGGGAGTAAGTGAGACCCAGTACTTC
CASSIAGVSETQYF
>TRBD2|NA|TRBV11-3|TRBJ2-1
TGTGCCAGCAGCTTAGGCAGGGCTTTTACTAGCGGGAGGGCTGATGAGCAGTTCTTC
CASSLGRAFTSGRADEQFF
>TRBD2|many|TRBV12-3/TRBV12-4|TRBJ2-1
TGTGCCAGCAGTTTAGCGTTGGGCGGGAGGGCCCATGAGCAGTTCTTC
CASSLALGGRAHEQFF
>NA|NA|TRBV6-5|TRBJ1-5
TGTGCCAGCAGTTACAGCCCGGGCGGTCAGCCCCAGCATTTT
CASSYSPGGQPQHF
>TRBD2|many|TRBV2|TRBJ2-1
TGTGCCAGCAGTGAAGTCGGTCTAGCGGGCGACAATGAGCAGTTCTTC
CASSEVGLAGDNEQFF
>TRBD2|few|TRBV27|TRBJ2-1
TGTGCCAGCAGTTTATTAGTAGTGGGCGGGAGTGCCTACAATGAGCAGTTCTTC
CASSLLVVGGSAYNEQFF
>NA|many|TRBV5-6|TRBJ1-6
TGTGCCAGCAGCGAGGGACAAGATAATTCACCCCTCCACTTT
CASSEGQDNSPLHF
>TRBD2|NA|TRBV29-1|TRBJ2-7
TGCAGCGTTGTCCTAGCGGGCACCTACGAGCAGTACTTC
CSVVLAGTYEQYF
>NA|NA|TRBV24-1|TRBJ2-1
TGTGCCACCAGTGATTTGTTTAACGAGCAGTTCTTC
CATSDLFNEQFF
>NA|many|TRBV12-5|TRBJ2-1
TGTGCTAGTGGTTTTGGAGGAAGCTCCTACAATGAGCAGTTCTTC
CASGFGGSSYNEQFF
>NA|NA|TRBV7-6|TRBJ2-1
TGTGCCAGCAGCCCGCGCCTCCTGGGAGAGCAGTTCTTC
CASSPRLLGEQFF
>TRBD1|many|TRBV24-1|TRBJ1-1
TGTGCCACCAACCGGGACAGGGGGCTGGGCACTGAAGCTTTCTTT
CATNRDRGLGTEAFF
>NA|many|TRBV19|TRBJ1-1
TGTGCCAGTAGTATACCAGGGACGGACGCTGAAGCTTTCTTT
CASSIPGTDAEAFF
>NA|many|TRBV5-6|TRBJ2-3
TGTGCCAGCAGCCCACAGTGGGGAGATACGCAGTATTTT
CASSPQWGDTQYF
>NA|NA|TRBV11-3|TRBJ1-1
TGTGCCAGCAGCCAAGACGGGACCCAACCGGCGAACACTGAAGCTTTCTTT
CASSQDGTQPANTEAFF
>NA|few|TRBV9|TRBJ1-1
TGTGCCAGCAGCCCCCAGCTTGTAGGGAACACTGAAGCTTTCTTT
CASSPQLVGNTEAFF
>TRBD2|few|TRBV24-1|TRBJ2-2
TGTGCCACCAGTGATCAGGGCGCTAGCGGTGGAAGGGACGGGGAGCTGTTTTTT
CATSDQGASGGRDGELFF
>NA|many|TRBV30|TRBJ2-2
TGTGCCTGGGGGGGGAACACCGGGGAGCTGTTTTTT
CAWGGNTGELFF
>NA|many|TRBV18|TRBJ2-7
TGTGCCAGCTCACAGGGGACTCAATCGAGGGAGCAGTACTTC
CASSQGTQSREQYF
>NA|few|TRBV19|TRBJ1-1
TGTGCCAGTTCCGTTGGGTCCACTGAAGCTTTCTTT
CASSVGSTEAFF
>NA|many|TRBV20-1|TRBJ2-5
TGCAGTGCGTATTGGTTGGAGACCCAGTACTTC
CSAYWLETQYF
>NA|NA|TRBV3-1|TRBJ2-4
TGTGCCAGCAGCCCGGGACCTCGAGTCGTAGCCAAAAACATTCAGTACTTC
CASSPGPRVVAKNIQYF
>TRBD2|many|TRBV7-2|TRBJ2-7
TGTGCCAGCGGGGGGAGACTAGCGGCTTCCTACGAGCAGTACTTC
CASGGRLAASYEQYF
>TRBD1|few|TRBV12-3/TRBV12-4|TRBJ2-7
TGTGCCAGCAACGCCGGGACAGGGTACGAGCAGTACTTC
CASNAGTGYEQYF
>TRBD1|many|TRBV6-1|TRBJ1-5
TGTGCCAGCAGGACAGGGAAGGCAAATCAGCCCCAGCATTTT
CASRTGKANQPQHF
>NA|many|TRBV5-6|TRBJ2-7
TGTGCCAGCAGCTTGCCGTCGGGACACTACTACGAGCAGTACTTC
CASSLPSGHYYEQYF
>NA|few|TRBV6-2/TRBV6-3|TRBJ2-3
TGTGCCAGCAGTTGGGGATGGGATACGCAGTATTTT
CASSWGWDTQYF
>NA|few|TRBV18|TRBJ2-7
TGTGCCAGCTCACCGGGCACAGGGGAGGGTGAGCAGTACTTC
CASSPGTGEGEQYF
>NA|few|TRBV19|TRBJ2-1
TGTGCCAGTAGTATTGAGGGGGGCACCTACAATGAGCAGTTCTTC
CASSIEGGTYNEQFF
>TRBD1|NA|TRBV5-1|TRBJ1-4
TGCGCCAGCAGCACGGACAGGGAAAATGAAAAACTGTTTTTT
CASSTDRENEKLFF
>TRBD1|NA|TRBV2|TRBJ2-3
TGTGCCAGCAGTGTACAGGGGGTCGGCACAGATACGCAGTATTTT
CASSVQGVGTDTQYF
>NA|many|TRBV18|TRBJ2-3
TGTGCCAGCTCACCACTCAGGGGCCCCACAGATACGCAGTATTTT
CASSPLRGPTDTQYF
>NA|many|TRBV6-5|TRBJ1-5
TGTGCCAGCAGTTACGATGGCAATCAGCCCCAGCATTTT
CASSYDGNQPQHF
>NA|few|TRBV30|TRBJ2-5
TGTGCCTGGAGTGCGGGACTGGAAGAGACCCAGTACTTC
CAWSAGLEETQYF